A selection of T cell receptor beta chains follows, all from one sample in a study of response to subunit inactivated influenza vaccine. MiXCR, run by TCRdb on the RT-PCR reads, gives a single entry per CDR3 protein. The table lists about 620,000 distinct CDR3 sequences, around 11% of them singletons. These data also formed part of another study, on T cells expressing NK-cell markers.

The sequencing here drew on PBMCs from blood, taken on the day of vaccination. Receptors were obtained from a man aged 50 to 60 who received an inactivated influenza vaccine. Both conserved end residues are part of each CDR3. Only some rows state a clone size, as once, few, many or a class for expanded clones.

>many|TRBJ2-7|TRBV7-6
CASSLGQGATYEQYF
>few|TRBJ2-3|TRBV4-2
CASSQTDFGTQYF
>NA|TRBJ2-7|TRBV20-1
CSARDLAGASYEQYF
>few|TRBJ1-2|TRBV7-2
CASSKGTGGRGGYTF
>NA|TRBJ2-1|TRBV7-2
CASSYVAGNEQFF
>once|TRBJ2-7|TRBV27
CASSLSKFRGTYEQYF
>many|TRBJ2-1|TRBV30
CAWSSPGGFYNEQFF
>NA|TRBJ2-3|TRBV7-6
CASSRIITDTQYF
>NA|TRBJ2-1|TRBV12-3/TRBV12-4
CASSLEGGGYNEQFF
>few|TRBJ2-7|TRBV29-1
CSVWTGGYEQYF